A single sample gave rise to the 32 T cell receptor delta chains below, sequenced in a study of delta chain sequences of gamma delta T cells. TCRdb reapplied CATT to the 5' RACE reads. The table shows some 2,400 delta-chain clones, with around 6.3% occurring only once. The sample taken for sequencing was either unsorted cells or a sorted T cell fraction (not recorded which). The receptor set was obtained from a human donor in good health.

This clone is medium-sized within its sample. CDR3 sequence reads: CALGELSFHQGYRLQYTDKLIF. In nucleotides, the CDR3 is TGTGCTCTTGGGGAACTCTCCTTCCATCAAGGGTACCGACTTCAGTACACCGATAAACTCATCTTT. The chain couples TRDV1 to TRDJ1; D perhaps matches TRDD2 (6 bases). Germline V gene data show CDR1 as TSWWSYY and CDR2 as QGS. The V end was cut by 0 bases, the J end by 0 bases, with 29 bases between. The CDR3 runs to 22 residues.

Points on this clone: TCRdb's protein for this DNA is that of a much larger clone and differs from the translation at residue 7, likely a read error; the protein shown is the DNA translation. The chain uses TRDV1 and TRDJ1; D is unclear. CDR3 length equals 15 residues. Trimming removed 0 bases at V and 3 bases at J, with 11 bases between. CDR1 is TSWWSYY and CDR2 is QGS in the germline V gene. CDR3 nucleotide sequence: TGTGCTCTTGGGGAACTAAAGTCGGAGGCCGATAAACTCATCTTT. Its protein product is CALGELKSEADKLIF.

The chain carries TRDV2 and TRDJ1; TRDD3 matches 11 bases. The length of the CDR3 is 22 residues. Germline V lookup: CDR1 GEAIGNYY, CDR2 EKD. Trimming at V came to 0 bases and at J to 4 bases, leaving 24 bases not matched to a gene. The CDR3, as DNA: TGTGCCTGTGACACCGTCCCTACATCATCGAGACTGGGGGATAAGGAGGACGATAAACTCATCTTT. This encodes CACDTVPTSSRLGDKEDDKLIF.

The chain combines TRDV2 with TRDJ1; 10 bases line up with TRDD3. The CDR3 runs to 14 residues. Germline CDR1 is GEAIGNYY and CDR2 is EKD. J was trimmed by 5 bases and V by 3 bases; bases with no gene match: 5. CDR3 nucleotides: TGTGCCTGTGACGACCTGGGGGATAGGGATAAACTCATCTTT. The encoded protein is CACDDLGDRDKLIF.

This clone has only a few counts. This chain uses TRDV1 with TRDJ1; 13 bases align to TRDD3. CDR1 is TSWWSYY and CDR2 is QGS in the germline V gene. This CDR3 has 20 amino acids. The junction had 18 bases not matched to a gene; V was cut back by 5 bases and J by 3 bases. CDR3 in amino acids: CALGTTSYTGGYGLSDKLIF. DNA of the CDR3: TGTGCTCTTGGGACTACTTCCTATACTGGGGGATACGGTTTATCCGATAAACTCATCTTT.

This clone was observed a few times. The rearrangement uses TRDV2 and TRDJ1; 10 bases fit TRDD3. The CDR3 spans 19 residues. Germline V CDR1 and CDR2: GEAIGNYY, EKD. V was pared by 4 bases and J by 1 base, with 17 bases of the junction left unmatched. The CDR3 loop reads CACDLIRTGGSPRTDKLIF. The CDR3, as DNA: TGTGCCTGTGATCTCATTCGTACTGGGGGATCCCCCCGCACCGATAAACTCATCTTT.

Remarks on this clone: TCRdb records a much larger clone's protein for this DNA, with a difference at residue 6 that likely arises from a read error; the protein given is the translation of the DNA. V gene TRDV2 combines with J gene TRDJ3; D gene ambiguous. Trimming removed 0 bases from V and 7 bases from J, with 12 bases in between. CDR3 size: 16 residues. CDR1 and CDR2 from the germline V gene are GEAIGNYY and EKD. The CDR3 spells CACDTIGVSDTRQMFF. The CDR3 DNA is TGTGCCTGTGACACCATTGGAGTAAGCGACACCCGACAGATGTTTTTC.

This clone is labeled medium-sized. The rearrangement joins TRDV1 to TRDJ1, with D tentatively TRDD3 (6 bases). CDR1 TSWWSYY and CDR2 QGS come from the germline V gene. The CDR3 length is 19 residues. The germline V and J ends were trimmed by 4 bases and 9 bases, with 33 bases remaining between them. CDR3 sequence: CALGGRAQYWAPRAHELIF. In DNA form, the CDR3 reads TGTGCTCTTGGGGGACGGGCCCAGTACTGGGCTCCACGTGCCCATGAACTCATCTTT.

This clone appeared a few times. The J gene was reported as TRDJ1; the V gene went uncalled; the D call of TRDD3 is as the table states it, not checked on the DNA. CDR3 length: 22 residues. CDR3 bases: TGTGCTATCTTGGGGGAACCCCCAATGTTCCTACTGGGGGATAAGGAGGACGATAAACTCATCTTT. It is translated as CAILGEPPMFLLGDKEDDKLIF.

Judged by abundance, this clone is medium-sized. Other nucleotide sequences from this sample produce the same CDR3. The chain couples TRDV2 to TRDJ1, with D maybe TRDD3 (6 bases). V lost 0 bases and J lost 2, with 12 bases in between. Germline CDR1 GEAIGNYY, CDR2 EKD. This CDR3 is 15 amino acids long. CDR3 in DNA: TGTGCCTGTGACACCGTGGGGGGAGGTACCGATAAACTCATCTTT. Translated, it gives CACDTVGGGTDKLIF.

This clone was counted a few times. The J gene is TRDJ1; the V gene was not called; the table's D gene call, TRDD3, was not cross checked with the DNA. The CDR3 sequence is 12 residues long. Written as DNA, the CDR3 is TGTTCTGTGGCATCTTGGGGCGATAAACTCATCTTT. Protein sequence: CSVASWGDKLIF.

The chain links TRDV1 to TRDJ2; 9 positions agree with TRDD3. Trimming took 1 base from V and 3 from J; bases not matched to a gene: 24. The CDR3 runs 23 residues. Germline CDR1 reads TSWWSYY; CDR2 reads QGS. CDR3 coding DNA: TGTGCTCTTGGGGAACGCCCAATGTTCCTACTGGGGGAATACGCAGTCCTGACAGCACAACTCTTCTTT. It specifies CALGERPMFLLGEYAVLTAQLFF.

This clone was counted between two and nine times. The chain joins TRDV2 to TRDJ1, with 10 nucleotides matching TRDD3. CDR1 is GEAIGNYY and CDR2 is EKD in the germline V gene. This CDR3 has 19 residues. The junction had 18 bases not matched to a gene; V was cut back by 3 bases and J by 3 bases. The CDR3 is CACDPLTGGIRRPPDKLIF. The DNA for the CDR3 is TGTGCCTGTGACCCCCTTACTGGGGGGATACGAAGGCCCCCCGATAAACTCATCTTT.

The J gene is TRDJ1, the V gene TRDV1; 10 bases are a match to TRDD3. V shed 5 bases and J 4 bases; nucleotides not matched to a gene: 16. Germline CDR1 reads TSWWSYY; CDR2 reads QGS. The CDR3 is 18 residues long. CDR3 sequence reads: CALGTPPQAYWGIDKLIF. As DNA, the CDR3 is TGTGCTCTTGGGACGCCTCCCCAGGCGTACTGGGGGATCGATAAACTCATCTTT.

The rearrangement links TRDV2 to TRDJ1, with D unresolved. Germline V gene lookup returns CDR1 GEAIGNYY and CDR2 EKD. The CDR3 has 17 amino acids. Trimming shortened V by 1 base and J by 3 bases, and 20 bases separated the two germline ends. The CDR3 bases are TGTGCCTGTGACACGATAATCCCCCCCGATTTATCCGATAAACTCATCTTT. Amino acid sequence: CACDTIIPPDLSDKLIF.

Within the sample, this clone is medium-sized. The chain combines TRDV2 with TRDJ1; no firm D call. Germline V gives CDR1 GEAIGNYY, CDR2 EKD. The CDR3 has 15 amino acids. The V gene lost 2 bases and the J gene lost 0 bases, with 12 bases spanning the gap. For the CDR3, the DNA is TGTGCCTGTGACAAGGTGGGACCAAACACCGATAAACTCATCTTT. Protein sequence: CACDKVGPNTDKLIF.

This clone has just a few counts. V usage is TRDV1 and J usage is TRDJ1, with 11 bases identical to TRDD3. V was pared by 2 bases and J by 1 base, with 24 bases of the junction left unmatched. There are 23 residues in the CDR3. CDR1 is TSWWSYY and CDR2 is QGS in the germline V gene. CDR3 sequence reads: CALGEGAGLSSYWGIGGTDKLIF. The CDR3 nucleotides read TGTGCTCTTGGGGAAGGAGCCGGCCTTTCATCGTACTGGGGGATAGGTGGCACCGATAAACTCATCTTT.

This clone has more than one count but fewer than ten. The likely explanation is a read error, given a far larger clone one base away. Other DNA sequences in this sample translate to the same CDR3. The chain uses TRDV2 and TRDJ1; D might be TRDD3 (6 bases). The CDR3 covers 16 residues. Germline loops: CDR1 GEAIGNYY, CDR2 EKD. DNA for the CDR3: TGTGCCTGTGACATGCTGCCTGGGGCGTACACCGATAAACTTATCTTT. This gives the protein CACDMLPGAYTDKLIF.

This clone was detected many times. CDR3 protein: CACDRLGEGDTRQMFF. CDR3 DNA: TGTGCCTGTGACCGTTTGGGGGAGGGGGACACCCGACAGATGTTTTTC. The chain joins TRDV2 to TRDJ3, with 7 bases matching TRDD3. V was clipped by 3 bases and J by 5 bases; unmatched bases: 6. Germline CDR1 is GEAIGNYY and CDR2 is EKD. The length of the CDR3 is 16 residues.

This clone was seen repeatedly, ten times or more. The chain's CDR3 is CALGELPSPSVRGTRSYTDKLIF. CDR3 nucleotide sequence: TGTGCTCTTGGGGAACTCCCCTCCCCTTCCGTAAGGGGCACAAGGTCGTACACCGATAAACTCATCTTT. The chain has TRDV1 and TRDJ1; D is perhaps TRDD2 (6 bases). Trimming removed 0 bases from V and 0 bases from J, with 32 bases in between. The CDR3 sequence is 23 residues long. Germline V gene data show CDR1 as TSWWSYY and CDR2 as QGS.

In regard to this clone: TCRdb records a much larger clone's protein for this DNA, with a difference at residue 5 that likely arises from a read error; the protein given is the translation of the DNA. The rearrangement uses TRDV2 and TRDJ1, with D possibly matching TRDD3 (6 bases). The CDR3 has 15 residues. CDR1 and CDR2 from the germline V gene are GEAIGNYY and EKD. Between the trimmed V and J ends, which lost 2 bases and 3 bases, there was a span of 15 bases. The CDR3 loop is CACDNVGITADKLIF. The CDR3 DNA is TGTGCCTGTGACAACGTCGGGATAACGGCCGATAAACTCATCTTT.

This clone appeared a few times. The chain carries TRDV1 and TRDJ1; 9 bases fit TRDD3. Germline CDR1 reads TSWWSYY; CDR2 reads QGS. V was pared by 2 bases and J by 0 bases, with 16 bases of the junction left unmatched. The CDR3 consists of 20 residues. In DNA form, the CDR3 reads TGTGCTCTTGGGGAAGGTTTAGCTCTGGGGGGATACACTTACACCGATAAACTCATCTTT. Amino acid sequence: CALGEGLALGGYTYTDKLIF.

V is TRDV2 and J is TRDJ1; 9 nucleotides line up with TRDD3. From germline, CDR1 is GEAIGNYY and CDR2 EKD. The CDR3 is 15 amino acids. Trimming cost V 3 bases and J 1 base; bases outside gene matches: 5. The CDR3 DNA is TGTGCCTGTGACGTACTGGGGGACCGCACCGATAAACTCATCTTT. This gives the protein CACDVLGDRTDKLIF.

This clone was counted ten times or more. The chain uses TRDV2 and TRDJ1, with 9 bases identical to TRDD3. The V and J ends lost 1 base and 0 bases, in that order; junction bases with no gene match: 8. Germline V gene lookup returns CDR1 GEAIGNYY and CDR2 EKD. CDR3 length: 17 residues. The CDR3 here is CACDTLLGDDYTDKLIF. CDR3 DNA: TGTGCCTGTGACACACTACTGGGGGACGATTACACCGATAAACTCATCTTT.

This clone has only a few counts. The chain joins TRDV2 to TRDJ1; D ambiguous. CDR3 length: 13 residues. Germline CDR1 and CDR2: GEAIGNYY and EKD. Trimming stripped 4 bases from V and 0 bases from J, with 8 bases between. The CDR3 DNA follows: TGTGCCTGTGATAAGATGTACACCGATAAACTCATCTTT. Translating gives CACDKMYTDKLIF.

This clone was observed a few times. It differs at one base from a far larger clone, so likely a read error. Other DNA sequences within the sample encode an identical CDR3. This chain links TRDV2 with TRDJ1; 9 nucleotides match TRDD3. The CDR3 loop spans 15 amino acids. CDR1 GEAIGNYY and CDR2 EKD come from the germline V gene. V dropped 4 bases and J dropped 7; count of bases not matched to a gene: 12. The CDR3 DNA is TGTGCCTGTGATCGCCTGGGGGATTTTGGTGGTAAACTCATCTTT. This gives the protein CACDRLGDFGGKLIF.

This clone is judged medium-sized. V is TRDV2 and J is TRDJ1, with TRDD3 identical over 8 bases. Germline assignment: CDR1 GEAIGNYY and CDR2 EKD. The CDR3 spans 15 residues. The ends lost 2 bases at V and 3 bases at J; junction bases unmatched: 7. CDR3 nucleotide sequence: TGTGCCTGTGACAAACTGGGGGCCTCGGCCGATAAACTCATCTTT. It translates to CACDKLGASADKLIF.

A word on this clone: The protein given in TCRdb and the translation of the DNA differ at residue 6, and the sequence presented here derives from the DNA. This chain uses TRDV2 with TRDJ1; 10 bases line up with TRDD3. This CDR3 has 20 amino acids. The V gene's germline CDR1 is GEAIGNYY and CDR2 EKD. V lost 0 bases and J lost 7; bases outside the gene matches: 22. CDR3 nucleotide sequence: TGTGCCTGTGACACCTTCGGGTTACTGGGGGATTCCAAGGAGGCCGGTAAACTCATCTTT. Translating gives CACDTFGLLGDSKEAGKLIF.

This clone was counted between two and nine times. The protein that TCRdb holds for this DNA derives from a much larger clone and differs from the translated DNA at residue 8, which likely indicates a read error; the protein shown here is translated from the DNA. The V call is TRDV1, the J call TRDJ1; 13 bases agree with TRDD3. The V gene's germline CDR1 is TSWWSYY and CDR2 QGS. The CDR3 is made up of 23 amino acids. J gave up 4 bases and V 5 bases, and 28 bases lay outside the gene matches. The CDR3 DNA reads TGTGCTCTTGGGACTACTTCCCATTCATACTGGGGGATACGCTGGAGTGGGGGCGATAAACTCATCTTT. As protein: CALGTTSHSYWGIRWSGGDKLIF.

This clone was observed a few times. This rearrangement joins TRDV2 to TRDJ1, with 11 bases that match TRDD3. Germline V gene lookup returns CDR1 GEAIGNYY and CDR2 EKD. With 2 bases clipped from V and 4 bases from J, the junction kept 11 bases outside the gene matches. The CDR3 runs 17 residues. The CDR3 is CACDNILGDKEDDKLIF. CDR3 sequence (DNA): TGTGCCTGTGACAATATACTGGGGGATAAGGAGGACGATAAACTCATCTTT.

This clone counts as medium-sized. This chain connects TRDV2 to TRDJ1; either TRDD2 or TRDD3 may supply D (5 bases each). With 1 base removed from V and 4 bases from J, the gap between germline ends came to 21 bases. Germline CDR1 and CDR2: GEAIGNYY and EKD. The length of the CDR3 is 17 residues. The CDR3 DNA follows: TGTGCCTGTGACACTATCCTAAGTCGGGATCGCCACGATAAACTCATCTTT. It codes for CACDTILSRDRHDKLIF.

This clone is deemed medium-sized. The rearrangement links TRDV2 to TRDJ1, with 9 bases matching TRDD3. Per the germline V gene, CDR1 is GEAIGNYY and CDR2 is EKD. The CDR3 has 17 residues. V lost 3 bases and J lost 0; bases outside the gene matches: 10. The CDR3 reads CACDSLLGELYTDKLIF. The CDR3 DNA reads TGTGCCTGTGACTCTTTACTGGGGGAATTGTACACCGATAAACTCATCTTT.